Given below is one TCR beta chain in context. Its target is not known. Thawed PBMCs were FACS-sorted into unstimulated CD4+CD25+CD127- regulatory T cells, CD4+CD25- non-regulatory cells, CD4 and CD8 cells. These data are taken from a study of Tregs in tolerant kidney transplant recipients. Profiled with immunoSEQ multiplex PCR; TCRdb holds only in-frame clones, not every one. The profile shows about 94,000 clones, 90% to 95% of them singletons. CDR1 SGHNT and CDR2 YENEEA come from the germline V gene. V lost 7 bases to trimming and J lost 5 bases; unmatched junction nucleotides: 8. This CDR3 contains 16 residues. Study-wide results and caveats: Donor-specific Treg expansion exceeded global Treg expansion in tolerant patients, suggesting antigen drive.

The genes are TRBV11-3 and TRBJ2-3, with 14 positions matching TRBD2. Sequences were derived from CD4+ T cells from blood, sampled before the transplant. This clonotype was obtained from a human donor who received a combined kidney and bone marrow transplant. In DNA form, the CDR3 reads TGTGCCAGCAACCCGGGACTAGCGGGAGTTGAAGATACGCAGTATTTT. This gives the protein CASNPGLAGVEDTQYF.